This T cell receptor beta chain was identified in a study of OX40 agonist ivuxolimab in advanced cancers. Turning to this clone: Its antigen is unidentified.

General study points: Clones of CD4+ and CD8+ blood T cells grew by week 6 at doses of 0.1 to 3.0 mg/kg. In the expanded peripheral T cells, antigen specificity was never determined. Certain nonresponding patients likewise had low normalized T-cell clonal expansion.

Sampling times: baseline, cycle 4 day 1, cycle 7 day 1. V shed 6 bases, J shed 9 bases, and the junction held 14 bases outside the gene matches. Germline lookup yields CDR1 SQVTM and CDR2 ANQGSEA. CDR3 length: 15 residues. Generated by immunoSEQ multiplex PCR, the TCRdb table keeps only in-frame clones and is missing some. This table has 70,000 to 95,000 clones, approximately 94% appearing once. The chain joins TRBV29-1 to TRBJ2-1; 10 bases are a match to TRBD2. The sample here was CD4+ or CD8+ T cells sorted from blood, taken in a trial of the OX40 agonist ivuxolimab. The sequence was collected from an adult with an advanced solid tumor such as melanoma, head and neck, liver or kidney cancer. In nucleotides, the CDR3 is TGCAGCGTAAAGGGGGTAACTAGCGGGACAAGTGAGCAGTTCTTC. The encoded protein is CSVKGVTSGTSEQFF.